A single sample gave rise to the 30 T cell receptor beta chains below, sequenced in a study of cytomegalovirus exposure and HLA in healthy donors. Profiled with immunoSEQ multiplex PCR; TCRdb holds only in-frame clones, not every one. This sample has some 140,000 clones, with about 82% found just once. The sample taken for sequencing was PBMCs. Receptors originate from a human donor in good health.

This rearrangement joins TRBV27 to TRBJ1-2; D remains ambiguous. V dropped 4 bases and J dropped 5 bases, with 14 bases sitting between them. The CDR3 is 14 residues long. CDR1 is MNHEY and CDR2 is SMNVEV in the germline V gene (reference sequence). DNA of the CDR3: TGTGCCAGCAGTTCTTTTCCTACCGGGTATGGCTACACCTTC. This codes for CASSSFPTGYGYTF.

V and J are TRBV7-9 and TRBJ2-7; TRBD2 matches at 11 bases. V trimming: 6 bases; J trimming: 6 bases; junction bases outside the gene matches: 16. The CDR3 contains 17 residues. Germline loops: CDR1 SEHNR, CDR2 FQNEAQ (reference sequence). Written as DNA, the CDR3 is TGTGCCAGCAGTGATATAAGTGGGACTAGCGGTAGACTCGAGCAGTACTTC. Its protein product is CASSDISGTSGRLEQYF.

The gene calls are TRBV7-8 and TRBJ1-1; 8 bases are a match to TRBD1. Germline V gene data show CDR1 as SGHVS and CDR2 as FQNEAQ. The CDR3 loop spans 14 amino acids. V shed 1 base and J 6 bases; nucleotides not matched to a gene: 4. The DNA of the CDR3 is TGTGCCAGCAGCTTAGAGACAGGGGTGCCTGAAGCTTTCTTT. This codes for CASSLETGVPEAFF.

This sequence joins TRBV9 and TRBJ1-1; D gene unclear. The V gene lost 3 bases and the J gene lost 8 bases, with 23 bases spanning the gap. This CDR3 has 16 amino acids. CDR1 and CDR2 from the germline V gene are SGDLS and YYNGEE. CDR3 in amino acids: CASSGGGGSIRGEAFF. CDR3 bases: TGTGCCAGCAGCGGAGGAGGCGGGAGCATCCGAGGCGAAGCTTTCTTT.

The V call is TRBV6-6, the J call TRBJ2-7; D remains unclear. Germline assignment: CDR1 MNHNY and CDR2 SVGAGI (reference sequence). The CDR3 runs 12 residues. V was shortened by 0 bases and J by 4 bases, with 4 bases between the two germline ends. CDR3 in amino acids: CASSYSQYEQYF. The CDR3 region has the DNA TGTGCCAGCAGTTACTCCCAGTACGAGCAGTACTTC.

This clone was counted between two and nine times. V usage is TRBV18 and J usage is TRBJ1-2; D not certain. CDR1 KGHSH and CDR2 LQKENI come from the germline V gene. The V gene lost 6 bases and the J gene lost 0 bases, with 8 bases spanning the gap. CDR3 length equals 13 residues. The CDR3 is CASSLTANYGYTF. As DNA, the CDR3 is TGTGCCAGCTCCCTAACAGCTAACTATGGCTACACCTTC.

With regard to this clone: Other DNA sequences within the sample encode an identical CDR3. The CDR3 loop reads CASSDRGSTDTQYF. CDR3 in DNA: TGTGCCAGCAGCGACAGGGGTAGCACAGATACGCAGTATTTT. J is TRBJ2-3 and V is TRBV2, with TRBD1 identical over 8 bases. V trimming: 6 bases; J trimming: 0 bases; junction bases outside the gene matches: 2. CDR1 and CDR2 (germline): SNHLY, FYNNEI. This CDR3 spans 14 amino acids.

The CDR3 sequence is CASSLQGRRTNTEAFF. The DNA for the CDR3 is TGTGCCAGCAGCTTGCAGGGGCGAAGAACTAACACTGAAGCTTTCTTT. The chain links TRBV7-2 to TRBJ1-1, with a weak D call TRBD1 (6 bases). The CDR3 totals 16 residues. The germline V and J ends were trimmed by 3 bases and 2 bases, with 16 bases remaining between them. The V gene's germline CDR1 is SGHTA and CDR2 FQGNSA.

This chain links TRBV5-1 with TRBJ1-4; D remains ambiguous. The CDR3 runs to 14 residues. The germline V and J ends were trimmed by 0 bases and 6 bases, with 9 bases remaining between them. Germline CDR1 and CDR2: SGHRS and YFSETQ. Here the CDR3 reads CASSLAEADEKLFF. The CDR3 region has the DNA TGCGCCAGCAGCTTGGCCGAAGCCGATGAAAAACTGTTTTTT.

This clone was observed once. The chain uses TRBV7-2 and TRBJ2-5; D gene unclear. Germline CDR1 SGHTA, CDR2 FQGNSA. V dropped 5 bases and J dropped 5 bases, with 15 bases sitting between them. This CDR3 is built from 14 residues. CDR3 sequence: CASSRDPTGETQYF. Written as DNA, the CDR3 is TGTGCCAGCAGCCGAGATCCGACCGGGGAGACCCAGTACTTC.

The chain is built from TRBV2 and TRBJ2-1; 9 positions match TRBD2. The germline gives CDR1 SNHLY, CDR2 FYNNEI. Trimming removed 6 bases from V and 3 bases from J; junction bases left unmatched: 3. There are 14 residues in the CDR3. CDR3 coding DNA: TGTGCCAGCAGGCCGACTAGCGGCTACAATGAGCAGTTCTTC. Its protein is CASRPTSGYNEQFF.

V is TRBV19 and J is TRBJ1-2; no clear D. This CDR3 has 14 amino acids. V was cut by 6 bases and J by 8 bases, with 19 bases left in between. Per germline, CDR1 LNHDA and CDR2 SQIVND (reference sequence). The CDR3 DNA follows: TGTGCCAGTAGGCCTCCCCGAGGGAGGTCCGGCTACACCTTC. It specifies CASRPPRGRSGYTF.

The genes are TRBV27 and TRBJ2-7, with 7 nucleotides matching TRBD1. The CDR3 contains 13 residues. The V segment lost 2 bases and the J segment 3 bases; nucleotides outside the gene matches: 1. Per the germline V gene, CDR1 is MNHEY and CDR2 is SMNVEV (reference sequence). CDR3 DNA: TGTGCCAGCAGTTTACCAGGGGGCTACGAGCAGTACTTC. As protein: CASSLPGGYEQYF.

The V gene is TRBV7-9, the J gene TRBJ2-7; 7 bases map to TRBD1. Germline lookup yields CDR1 SEHNR and CDR2 FQNEAQ (reference sequence). The J segment lost 2 bases and the V segment lost 5 bases, leaving 15 bases of the junction unmatched. There are 17 residues in the CDR3. CDR3 sequence (DNA): TGTGCCAGCAGCCGACCACCTTTCGGGACAGACGCCTACGAGCAGTACTTC. Its translation: CASSRPPFGTDAYEQYF.

The V call is TRBV6-6, the J call TRBJ2-7, with 10 bases matching TRBD2. CDR3 size: 15 residues. The J segment lost 4 bases and the V segment lost 4 bases, leaving 7 bases of the junction unmatched. The germline V gene encodes CDR1 MNHNY and CDR2 SVGAGI (reference sequence). CDR3 sequence: CASSSSASGSYEQYF. Here the CDR3 DNA reads TGTGCCAGCAGTTCCTCGGCTAGCGGGAGTTACGAGCAGTACTTC.

The chain couples TRBV5-4 to TRBJ2-7, with 10 bases fitting TRBD1. Germline trimming cut 4 bases from V and 2 bases from J; bases unmatched to any gene: 6. The CDR3 is 15 residues long. Germline V gives CDR1 SGHNT, CDR2 YYREEE (reference sequence). CDR3 bases: TGTGCCAGCAGCCCGGGACAGGGGTCGCCCTACGAGCAGTACTTC. Protein: CASSPGQGSPYEQYF.

J is TRBJ1-2 and V is TRBV5-4; D perhaps matches TRBD1 (6 bases). Per the germline V gene, CDR1 is SGHNT and CDR2 is YYREEE (reference sequence). Deletions cut 2 bases from V and 2 bases from J, with 10 bases between. The CDR3 loop spans 14 amino acids. CDR3: CASSFDRPNYGYTF. In DNA form, the CDR3 reads TGTGCCAGCAGCTTTGACAGGCCCAACTATGGCTACACCTTC.

The V and J genes are TRBV13 and TRBJ1-2, with TRBD1 identical over 7 bases. V lost 3 bases and J lost 4; bases outside the gene matches: 14. The CDR3 is made up of 17 amino acids. From germline, CDR1 is PRHDT and CDR2 FYEKMQ (reference sequence). The CDR3 here is CASSFRDSPEVGYGYTF. The CDR3 nucleotides are TGTGCCAGCAGCTTTAGGGACAGCCCCGAAGTCGGCTATGGCTACACCTTC.

The CDR3 sequence: CSARNRGGYTF. The CDR3 DNA sequence: TGCAGTGCTAGAAACAGGGGTGGCTACACCTTC. The rearrangement uses TRBV20-1 and TRBJ1-2; 7 bases map to TRBD1. Losses at the gene ends were 2 bases for V and 7 bases for J; bases not matched to a gene: 1. Per germline, CDR1 DFQATT and CDR2 SNEGSKA (reference sequence). The CDR3 runs to 11 residues.

This clone was counted a few times. Written as DNA, the CDR3 is TGTGCCAGCGTGTCCTTGGGACTGAGCACAGATACGCAGTATTTT. This gives the protein CASVSLGLSTDTQYF. The chain recombines TRBV2 with TRBJ2-3, with D tentatively TRBD2 (6 bases). Germline CDR1 and CDR2: SNHLY and FYNNEI. With 8 bases removed from V and 0 bases from J, the gap between germline ends came to 15 bases. CDR3 length equals 15 residues.

The chain couples TRBV9 to TRBJ1-4, with D maybe TRBD1 (5 bases). V was cut by 3 bases and J by 7 bases, with 19 bases left in between. Germline lookup yields CDR1 SGDLS and CDR2 YYNGEE. CDR3 length: 16 residues. CDR3 in amino acids: CASSEDLRAPTEKLFF. CDR3 coding DNA: TGTGCCAGCAGCGAAGACCTCAGGGCTCCCACTGAAAAACTGTTTTTT.

The chain has TRBV20-1 and TRBJ2-5; 8 bases line up with TRBD2. Germline assignment: CDR1 DFQATT and CDR2 SNEGSKA (reference sequence). CDR3 length equals 11 residues. The CDR3 bases are TGCAGAACTAGCGGCCAAGAGACCCAGTACTTC. Residues: CRTSGQETQYF.

This clone was detected once. CDR3: CAWTSGSYEQYF. In nucleotides, the CDR3 is TGTGCCTGGACTAGCGGTTCCTACGAGCAGTACTTC. The V gene is TRBV30, the J gene TRBJ2-7, with 7 nucleotides matching TRBD2. The length of the CDR3 is 12 residues. Germline lookup yields CDR1 GTSNPN and CDR2 SVGIG (reference sequence). Trimming removed 4 bases from V and 1 base from J; junction bases left unmatched: 1.

The chain is built from TRBV12-5 and TRBJ1-1; unclear D gene. With 6 bases removed from V and 5 bases from J, the gap between germline ends came to 10 bases. CDR1 and CDR2 (germline): LGHNT, FRNRAP. The CDR3 runs 12 residues. The chain's CDR3 is CASGSGVTEAFF. The CDR3 DNA sequence: TGTGCTAGTGGGTCCGGGGTTACTGAAGCTTTCTTT.

The chain uses TRBV27 and TRBJ1-4, with TRBD1 matching 8 bases. CDR3 length: 14 amino acids. Looked up from germline, CDR1 is MNHEY and CDR2 is SMNVEV (reference sequence). V shed 4 bases, J shed 8 bases, and the junction held 6 bases outside the gene matches. CDR3 sequence: CASSSQGAGEKLFF. CDR3 DNA sequence: TGTGCCAGCAGTTCGCAGGGGGCAGGGGAAAAACTGTTTTTT.

This clone showed up just once. This chain uses TRBV28 with TRBJ2-1; maybe TRBD1 (5 bases). Per the germline V gene, CDR1 is MDHEN and CDR2 is SYDVKM. The V end lost 5 bases, the J end lost 6 bases, and 11 bases lay between the germline ends. There are 13 residues in the CDR3. CDR3 in amino acids: CASSETQGNEQFF. DNA for the CDR3: TGTGCCAGCAGTGAGACCCAGGGCAATGAGCAGTTCTTC.

The chain recombines TRBV30 with TRBJ1-2; no definite D call. V lost 5 bases, J lost 0 bases, and 10 bases lay in between. CDR1 is GTSNPN, CDR2 SVGIG, per germline (reference sequence). CDR3 length: 13 residues. CDR3 nucleotide sequence: TGTGCCTGGGGAGGTTTAGCTAACTATGGCTACACCTTC. Protein: CAWGGLANYGYTF.

The rearrangement uses TRBV30 and TRBJ1-1, with a possible D match to TRBD1 (5 bases). In germline, CDR1 is GTSNPN, CDR2 SVGIG (reference sequence). V was clipped by 4 bases and J by 0 bases, with 9 bases between them. CDR3 size: 13 residues. DNA of the CDR3: TGTGCCTGGACACCACAGGTGAACACTGAAGCTTTCTTT. Amino acid sequence: CAWTPQVNTEAFF.

The genes are TRBV11-2 and TRBJ2-6; TRBD1 agrees at 10 bases. The CDR3 extends over 16 amino acids. Germline V gene sequence: CDR1 SGHAT, CDR2 FQNNGV. Losses at the gene ends were 8 bases for V and 2 bases for J; bases not matched to a gene: 6. CDR3 in DNA: TGTGCCAGCGCCGAAGGGACAGGGGCTGGGGCCAACGTCCTGACTTTC. Translating it yields CASAEGTGAGANVLTF.

The genes are TRBV4-1 and TRBJ2-1, with D possibly being TRBD1 (6 bases). The CDR3 runs to 18 residues. The germline V gene encodes CDR1 MGHRA and CDR2 YSYEKL. V was clipped by 0 bases and J by 4 bases, with 19 bases between them. This CDR3 reads CASSQETGSRGRYNEQFF. The CDR3 nucleotides are TGCGCCAGCAGCCAAGAAACGGGAAGCAGGGGCAGGTACAATGAGCAGTTCTTC.